The present entry profiles one TCR beta chain with its context. Its antigen is undetermined. The data stem from a study of monozygotic twins with inflammatory bowel disease. Study results and caveats: IBD patients had lower TCRbeta diversity (inverse Simpson) than healthy co-twins.

Researchers used about 3,400 ng of total RNA for each TCR library. Nested amplification of TCRalpha and TCRbeta cDNA involved two PCRs of roughly 17 and 9 cycles. One entry per CDR3 protein, without DNA, is what TCRdb gives after re-calling the 5' RACE reads. In total, the table holds around 190,000 distinct CDR3 sequences. Per germline, CDR1 KGHSH and CDR2 LQKENI. The CDR3 contains 13 residues. Total RNA was isolated from whole blood without T cell sorting. The TCR originated in a human donor with ulcerative colitis or Crohn's disease, or a healthy co-twin of an affected twin (not recorded which). Sequencing input: blood. This chain links TRBV18 with TRBJ2-7; TCRdb gives TRBD1 as the D gene, but with no DNA this cannot be confirmed. The CDR3 protein is CASSPSGPSEQYF.